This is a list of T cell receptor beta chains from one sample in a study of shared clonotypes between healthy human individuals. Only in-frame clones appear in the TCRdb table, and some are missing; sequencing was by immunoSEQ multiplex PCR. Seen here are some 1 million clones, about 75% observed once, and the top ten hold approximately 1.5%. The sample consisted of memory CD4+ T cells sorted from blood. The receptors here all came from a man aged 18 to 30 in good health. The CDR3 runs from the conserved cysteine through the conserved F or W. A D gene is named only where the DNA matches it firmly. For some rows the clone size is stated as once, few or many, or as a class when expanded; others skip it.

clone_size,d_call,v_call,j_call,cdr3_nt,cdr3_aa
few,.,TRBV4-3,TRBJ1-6,TGCGCCAGCAGCCAAGTCTTCGGGTATAATTCACCCCTCCACTTT,CASSQVFGYNSPLHF
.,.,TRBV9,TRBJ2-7,TGTGCCAGCAGTACCGGTGGGAGCGAGCAGTACTTC,CASSTGGSEQYF
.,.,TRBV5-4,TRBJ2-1,TGTGCCAGCAGCTTTAGCTCCCGCAATGAGCAGTTCTTC,CASSFSSRNEQFF
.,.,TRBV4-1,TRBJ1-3,TGCGCCAGCAGCCAAGAGGGAACCTCTGGAAACACCATATATTTT,CASSQEGTSGNTIYF
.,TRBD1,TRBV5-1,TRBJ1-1,TGCGCCAGCAGCTCTCAGGCGGGACAGCCAACTGAAGCTTTCTTT,CASSSQAGQPTEAFF
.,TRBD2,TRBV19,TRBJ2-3,TGTGCCAGTATCGTGGGGCTAGCGGGGGGGCAAGATGTCCCAGATACGCAGTATTTT,CASIVGLAGGQDVPDTQYF
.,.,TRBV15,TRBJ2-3,TGTGCCACCAGCCTGAGCGATACGCAGTATTTT,CATSLSDTQYF
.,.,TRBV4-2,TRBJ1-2,TGTGCCAGCAGCCAAGATCGGCCAGGGGATGGCTACACCTTC,CASSQDRPGDGYTF
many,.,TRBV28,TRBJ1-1,TGTGCCAGCAGTTCGACAGGTGAAGCTTTCTTT,CASSSTGEAFF
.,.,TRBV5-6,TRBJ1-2,TGTGCCAGCAGTTACACAGGGTTAGGCGGCTACACCTTC,CASSYTGLGGYTF
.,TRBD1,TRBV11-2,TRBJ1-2,TGTGCCAGCAGCTTCACCGGGACAGGGAACTATGGCTACACCTTC,CASSFTGTGNYGYTF
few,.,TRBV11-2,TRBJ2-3,TGTGCCAGCAGCTTTATCCGGGATACGCAGTATTTT,CASSFIRDTQYF
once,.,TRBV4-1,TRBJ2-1,TGCGCCAGCAGCCTCGGTCGTAGAAATTACAATGAGCAGTTCTTC,CASSLGRRNYNEQFF
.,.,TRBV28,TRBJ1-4,TGTGCCAGCAGTTCACGAAATGAAAAACTGTTTTTT,CASSSRNEKLFF
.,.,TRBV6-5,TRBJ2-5,TGTGCCAGCAGTTACGCCGTGGACGGGGAGCAGGGGACCCAGTACTTC,CASSYAVDGEQGTQYF
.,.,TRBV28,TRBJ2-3,TGTGCCAGCAGTCAAGGAGGAGGTAGCAGCGGTACGCAGTATTTT,CASSQGGGSSGTQYF
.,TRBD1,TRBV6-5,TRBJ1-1,TGTGCCAGCAGGGGACAGGGGTTCACTGAAGCTTTCTTT,CASRGQGFTEAFF
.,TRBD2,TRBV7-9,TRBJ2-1,TGTGCCAGCACCCATTTGAGAGCGGGAGTCGGCAATGAGCAGTTCTTC,CASTHLRAGVGNEQFF
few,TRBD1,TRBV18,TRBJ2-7,TGTGCCAGCTCACCACCGACGGCAGGGGGCAACGAGCAGTACTTC,CASSPPTAGGNEQYF
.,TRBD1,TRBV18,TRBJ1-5,TGTGCCAGCTCACCAGGACAGGAGGGTGTTCAGCCCCAGCATTTT,CASSPGQEGVQPQHF
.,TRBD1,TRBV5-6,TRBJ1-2,TGTGCCAGCAGCCCCGGACAGGTGATAGGCTATGGCTACACCTTC,CASSPGQVIGYGYTF
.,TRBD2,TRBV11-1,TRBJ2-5,TGTGCCAGCAGCTTAAGGACTAGGAGGGAAGAGACCCAGTACTTC,CASSLRTRREETQYF
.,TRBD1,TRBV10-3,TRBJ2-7,TGTGCCATCAGTGAGTCGAAGCCGGGACAGGTAGCCGAAGGGCAGTACTTC,CAISESKPGQVAEGQYF
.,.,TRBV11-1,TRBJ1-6,TGTGCCAGCAGCTTAGCGGTCATTCAGCCCTATAATTCACCCCTCCACTTT,CASSLAVIQPYNSPLHF
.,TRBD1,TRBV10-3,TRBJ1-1,TGTGCCATCAGTGAGCAGCAGGGGGCGGGGAACACTGAAGCTTTCTTT,CAISEQQGAGNTEAFF
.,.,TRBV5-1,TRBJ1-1,TGCGCCAGCAGCTGGGAAGGGGAGAACACTGAAGCTTTCTTT,CASSWEGENTEAFF
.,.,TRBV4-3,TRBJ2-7,TGCGCCAGCAGCCACGCAATCGGACAGAGCTACGAGCAGTACTTC,CASSHAIGQSYEQYF
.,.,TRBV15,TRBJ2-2,TGTGCCACCAGCAGAGAAAGGGATACCGGGGAGCTGTTTTTT,CATSRERDTGELFF
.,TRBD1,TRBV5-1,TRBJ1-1,TGCGCCAGCAGCTTGATTCAGGGGGCAGTGTCTGAAGCTTTCTTT,CASSLIQGAVSEAFF
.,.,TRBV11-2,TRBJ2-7,TGTGCCAGCAGCTTCCTTGGGGCAGGCCAGGCCTACGAGCAGTACTTC,CASSFLGAGQAYEQYF
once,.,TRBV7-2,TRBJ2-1,TGTGCCAGCAGCTTAGGAACTTGGGGGCTGTTCTTC,CASSLGTWGLFF
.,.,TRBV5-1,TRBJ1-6,TGCGCCAGCAGCTGGGAGTCCCATATCGGGGGCAGGAATTCACCCCTCCACTTT,CASSWESHIGGRNSPLHF
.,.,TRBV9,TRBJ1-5,TGTGCCAGCAGCGCGGGCGGAGGCAATCAGCCCCAGCATTTT,CASSAGGGNQPQHF
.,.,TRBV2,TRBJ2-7,TGTGCCAGCAGCTGGGGGGTTAGCTCCGAGCAGTACTTC,CASSWGVSSEQYF
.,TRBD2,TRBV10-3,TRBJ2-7,TGTGCCATCAGTGAGTCACGTGGACTAGCGGACTACTTC,CAISESRGLADYF
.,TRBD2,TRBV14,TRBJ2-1,TGTGCCAGCAGCCAAGACGGGGGGGCCTACAATGAGCAGTTCTTC,CASSQDGGAYNEQFF
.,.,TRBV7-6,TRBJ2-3,TGTGCCAGCAGCCTTCAACCTGGACCTGGGGATACGCAGTATTTT,CASSLQPGPGDTQYF
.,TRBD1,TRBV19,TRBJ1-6,TGTGCCAGTACTCCACCGGGACAGCGGGGAAATTCACCCCTCCACTTT,CASTPPGQRGNSPLHF
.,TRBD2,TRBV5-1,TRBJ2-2,TGCGCCAGCAGCTTCGGGACTAGCGGGAGGGCCAACACCGGGGAGCTGTTTTTT,CASSFGTSGRANTGELFF
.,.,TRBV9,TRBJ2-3,TGTGCCAGCAGCTCGGACGGAGTCACAGATACGCAGTATTTT,CASSSDGVTDTQYF
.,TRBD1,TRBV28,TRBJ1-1,TGTGCCAGCAGTCAAAACCCGGGACAGTCTGCGACAGCTTTCTTT,CASSQNPGQSATAFF
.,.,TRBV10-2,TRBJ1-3,TGCGCCAGCAGTGCCGGAGGCTCTGGAAACACCATATATTTT,CASSAGGSGNTIYF
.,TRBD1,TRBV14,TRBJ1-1,TGTGCCAGCAGCGTCCAGGGGGCGGGCACTGAAGCTTTCTTT,CASSVQGAGTEAFF
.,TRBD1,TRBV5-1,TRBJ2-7,TGCGCCAGCAGCTTGGGGGGGACAGAGACCTACGAGCAGTACTTC,CASSLGGTETYEQYF
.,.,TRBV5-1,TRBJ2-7,TGCGCCAGCAGCTTCAGTACGGGATCTTCCTACGAGCAGTACTTC,CASSFSTGSSYEQYF
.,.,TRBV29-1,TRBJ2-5,TGCAGCGTTGAATCCGGGACCAGGGAGACCCAGTACTTC,CSVESGTRETQYF
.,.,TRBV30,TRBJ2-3,TGTGCCTGGATCCCCCGGTGGCGGGGAAACACAGATACGCAGTATTTT,CAWIPRWRGNTDTQYF
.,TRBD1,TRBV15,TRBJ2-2,TGTGCCACCAGCCCTCGGACAGGGGTACTGCGGACCGGGGAGCTGTTTTTT,CATSPRTGVLRTGELFF
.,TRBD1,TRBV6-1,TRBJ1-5,TGTGCCAGCTCGACAGGGGGGGATCAGCCCCAGCATTTT,CASSTGGDQPQHF
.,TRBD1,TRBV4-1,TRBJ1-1,TGCGCCAGCAGGGGACAGGGGGCGCTTCGGAACACTGAAGCTTTCTTT,CASRGQGALRNTEAFF
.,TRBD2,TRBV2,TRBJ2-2,TGTGCCAGCAGTGAAGCTAGCGGGGGCCACGGCGCCGGGGAGCTGTTTTTT,CASSEASGGHGAGELFF
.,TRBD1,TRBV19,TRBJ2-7,TGTGCCAGTAGTATTCCGGGACAGGGGTACGAGCAGTACTTC,CASSIPGQGYEQYF